The T cell receptor (beta chain) described here comes from a study of technical replicates of blood from a few donors. This clone was seen once. The CDR3 has 14 residues. V gave up 0 bases and J gave up 7 bases, with 10 bases separating them. Germline V gene lookup returns CDR1 SGHVS and CDR2 FQNEAQ. The data were produced by immunoSEQ multiplex PCR, yet TCRdb's version contains in-frame clones alone and is incomplete. This sample carries about 82,000 clones, around 94% of them seen once, and the ten largest clones take about 0.39%. The chain is built from TRBV7-8 and TRBJ2-1, with a tentative D call TRBD1 (6 bases). The source is a human donor in good health. The specimen was T cells isolated from PBMCs. CDR3 nucleotides: TGTGCCAGCAGCTTAGCACAGGGTAAAAATGAGCAGTTCTTC. Translating gives CASSLAQGKNEQFF.